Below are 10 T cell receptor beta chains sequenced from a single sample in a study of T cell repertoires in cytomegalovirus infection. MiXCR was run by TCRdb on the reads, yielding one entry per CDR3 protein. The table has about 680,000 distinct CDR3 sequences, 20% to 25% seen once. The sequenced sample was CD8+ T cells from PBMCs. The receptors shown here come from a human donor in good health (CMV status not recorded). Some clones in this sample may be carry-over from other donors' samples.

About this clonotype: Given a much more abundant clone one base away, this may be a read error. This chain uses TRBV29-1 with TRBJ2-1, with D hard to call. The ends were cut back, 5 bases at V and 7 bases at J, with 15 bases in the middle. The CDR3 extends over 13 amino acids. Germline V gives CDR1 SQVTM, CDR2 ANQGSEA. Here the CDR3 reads CSVLVGPINEQFF. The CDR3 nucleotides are TGCAGCGTTCTAGTGGGTCCTATTAATGAGCAGTTCTTC.

CDR3 coding DNA: TGTGCCAGCAGCCCGACCGGACAGATGAACACTGAAGCTTTCTTT. Encoded protein: CASSPTGQMNTEAFF. The chain joins TRBV6-2 or TRBV6-3 to TRBJ1-1; TRBD1 might be the D (6 bases). The germline V gene encodes CDR1 MNHEY and CDR2 SVGEGT. The CDR3 extends over 15 amino acids. V was clipped by 6 bases and J by 0 bases, with 14 bases between them.

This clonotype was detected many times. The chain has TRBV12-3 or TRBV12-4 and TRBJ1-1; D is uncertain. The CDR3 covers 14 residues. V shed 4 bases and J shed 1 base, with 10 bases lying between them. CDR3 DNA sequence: TGTGCCAGCAGTTCCCCTATCGGGAACACTGAAGCTTTCTTT. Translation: CASSSPIGNTEAFF.

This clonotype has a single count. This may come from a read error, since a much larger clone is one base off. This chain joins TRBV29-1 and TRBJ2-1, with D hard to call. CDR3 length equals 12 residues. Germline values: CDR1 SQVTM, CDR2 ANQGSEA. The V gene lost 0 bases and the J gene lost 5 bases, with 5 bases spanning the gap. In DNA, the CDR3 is TGCAGCGTTGAAGATCTGAACAATGAGCAGTTCTTC. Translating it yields CSVEDLNNEQFF.

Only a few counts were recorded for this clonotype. The CDR3 is CASGNSGELFF. CDR3 DNA sequence: TGTGCCAGCGGGAATAGCGGGGAGCTGTTTTTT. The chain is built from TRBV6-6 and TRBJ2-2; no reliable D call. Deletions cut 8 bases from V and 7 bases from J, with 8 bases between. The CDR3 contains 11 residues. CDR1 MNHNY and CDR2 SVGAGI come from the germline V gene (reference sequence).

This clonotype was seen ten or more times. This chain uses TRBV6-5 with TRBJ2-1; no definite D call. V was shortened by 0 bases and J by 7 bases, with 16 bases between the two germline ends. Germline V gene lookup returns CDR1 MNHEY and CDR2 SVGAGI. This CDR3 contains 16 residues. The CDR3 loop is CASSYSYSKRRNEQFF. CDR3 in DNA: TGTGCCAGCAGTTACTCTTACTCAAAGAGGCGGAATGAGCAGTTCTTC.

DNA of the CDR3: TGTGCCAGCAGCTTAACGCAGCGGGGGGAAACCGGGGAGCTGTTTTTT. This translates into CASSLTQRGETGELFF. The chain uses TRBV7-3 and TRBJ2-2; the match to TRBD2 covers 9 bases. Germline lookup yields CDR1 SGHTA and CDR2 FQGTGA. The V and J ends lost 0 bases and 5 bases, in that order; junction bases with no gene match: 4. The CDR3 totals 16 residues. Filled out from reference TRBV7-3 and TRBJ2-2, the complete variable domain reads GAGVSQTPSNKVTEKGKYVELRCDPISGHTALYWYRQSLGQGPEFLIYFQGTGAADDSGLPNDRFFAVRPEGSVSTLKIQRTERGDSAVYLCASSLTQRGETGELFFGEGSRLTVL.

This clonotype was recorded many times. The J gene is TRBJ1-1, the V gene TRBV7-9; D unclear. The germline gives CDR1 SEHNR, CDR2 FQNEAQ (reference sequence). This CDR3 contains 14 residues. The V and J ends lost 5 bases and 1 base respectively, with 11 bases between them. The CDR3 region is CASSPSEPNTEAFF. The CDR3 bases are TGTGCCAGCAGCCCATCCGAACCGAACACTGAAGCTTTCTTT.

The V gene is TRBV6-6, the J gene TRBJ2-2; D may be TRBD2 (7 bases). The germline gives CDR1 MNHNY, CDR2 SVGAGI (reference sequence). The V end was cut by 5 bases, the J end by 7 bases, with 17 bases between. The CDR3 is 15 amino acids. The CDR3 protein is CASSQFGGAGGELFF. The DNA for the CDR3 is TGTGCCAGCAGTCAATTTGGGGGGGCAGGCGGGGAGCTGTTTTTT.

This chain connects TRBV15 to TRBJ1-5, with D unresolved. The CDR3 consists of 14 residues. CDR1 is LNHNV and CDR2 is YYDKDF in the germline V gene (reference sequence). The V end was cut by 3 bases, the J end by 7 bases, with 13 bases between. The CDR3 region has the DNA TGTGCCACCAGCAGGAGGGAGAGCCGCCAGCCCCAGCATTTT. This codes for CATSRRESRQPQHF.